These 23 T cell receptor beta chains originate from one sample sequenced in a study of CD8 T cells in Susac syndrome. Random hexamers served to reverse transcribe about 0.45 to 1 ug RNA. TCRdb recomputed calls from the immunoSEQ multiplex PCR reads with MiXCR, one row per CDR3 protein. The sample shows roughly 200,000 distinct CDR3 sequences, roughly 92% of them seen only once. The sample was CD4+ T cells from PBMCs. The receptor source for this set is a human donor in good health.

J is TRBJ1-6 and V is TRBV11-2; a weak D match, TRBD1 (6 bases). Germline V gene lookup returns CDR1 SGHAT and CDR2 FQNNGV. V was trimmed by 4 bases and J by 14 bases, leaving 21 bases between them. This CDR3 has 15 residues. The CDR3 DNA reads as TGTGCCAGCAGCTCCGAATTACAGGGATATCGGGCCCTCCACTTT. As protein: CASSSELQGYRALHF.

The V and J genes are TRBV29-1 and TRBJ1-4; tentatively, D is TRBD1 (5 bases). The CDR3 consists of 11 residues. Germline V CDR1 and CDR2: SQVTM, ANQGSEA. V was trimmed by 4 bases and J by 8 bases, leaving 8 bases between them. This CDR3 reads CSVVGGEKLFF. In nucleotides, the CDR3 is TGCAGCGTTGTCGGGGGGGAAAAACTGTTTTTT.

The gene calls are TRBV2 and TRBJ1-6; D not certain. The CDR3 length is 15 residues. Germline-derived CDR1 and CDR2 are SNHLY and FYNNEI. V lost 6 bases to trimming and J lost 6 bases, with 15 bases between them. As DNA, the CDR3 is TGTGCCAGCAGGAAGGACGGTACCGTTAATTCACCCCTCCACTTT. It encodes CASRKDGTVNSPLHF.

The chain joins TRBV24-1 to TRBJ2-1, with D possibly TRBD1 on 6 matching bases. Germline CDR1 reads KGHDR; CDR2 reads SFDVKD. The CDR3 consists of 17 residues. Trimming left V 4 bases short and J 3 bases short, with 18 bases between. The chain's CDR3 is CATSDSPPGHHYNEQFF. Written as DNA, the CDR3 is TGTGCCACCAGTGACTCACCTCCGGGACACCACTACAATGAGCAGTTCTTC.

The chain joins TRBV7-8 to TRBJ1-4; 8 nucleotides align to TRBD1. The ends lost 6 bases at V and 5 bases at J; junction bases unmatched: 8. The CDR3 runs 15 residues. Germline V gene data show CDR1 as SGHVS and CDR2 as FQNEAQ. In nucleotides, the CDR3 is TGTGCCAGCAGTCAAATCGGGACAGGCAATGAAAAACTGTTTTTT. As protein: CASSQIGTGNEKLFF.

The rearrangement joins TRBV6-5 to TRBJ1-5; no firm D call. Trimming pared 11 bases from V and 0 bases from J, leaving 8 bases between. The CDR3 has 12 amino acids. The V gene's germline CDR1 is MNHEY and CDR2 SVGAGI. The CDR3 nucleotides are TGTGCCGCCGGAACTAGCAATCAGCCCCAGCATTTT. Protein sequence: CAAGTSNQPQHF.

This clonotype was found a few times. The chain combines TRBV6-1 with TRBJ1-6, with D unclear. V shed 5 bases and J shed 7 bases, with 15 bases lying between them. The CDR3 extends over 15 amino acids. Germline V gives CDR1 MNHNS, CDR2 SASEGT. As DNA, the CDR3 is TGTGCCAGCAGTCCCCCGGAGGGCTACAATTCACCCCTCCACTTT. As protein: CASSPPEGYNSPLHF.

V usage is TRBV9 and J usage is TRBJ2-1, with TRBD2 matching over 12 bases. The ends lost 0 bases at V and 9 bases at J; junction bases unmatched: 4. This CDR3 has 15 residues. Germline V gene lookup returns CDR1 SGDLS and CDR2 YYNGEE. The CDR3 bases are TGTGCCAGCAGCGTAGCTAGCGGGGGGGCGGGTGAGCAGTTCTTC. It encodes CASSVASGGAGEQFF.

The rearrangement joins TRBV2 to TRBJ1-1, with 10 bases matching TRBD1. The V gene end was trimmed by 5 bases and the J gene end by 4 bases; junction bases not matched to a gene: 4. The germline V gene has CDR1 SNHLY and CDR2 FYNNEI. The CDR3 consists of 14 residues. The CDR3 coding sequence is TGTGCCAGCAGTTCCCGGGACAGGGGCACTGAAGCTTTCTTT. It codes for CASSSRDRGTEAFF.

The sample holds one count of this clonotype. This chain connects TRBV7-2 to TRBJ2-3; D is uncertain. The CDR3 runs 15 residues. CDR1 SGHTA and CDR2 FQGNSA come from the germline V gene. Trimming pared 4 bases from V and 1 base from J, leaving 12 bases between. The CDR3 here is CASSSRSFGTDTQYF. The CDR3, as DNA: TGTGCCAGCAGCTCACGGTCTTTTGGCACAGATACGCAGTATTTT.

This chain connects TRBV20-1 to TRBJ1-5; tentative D call: TRBD1 (5 bases). The CDR3 runs 14 residues. Germline V lookup: CDR1 DFQATT, CDR2 SNEGSKA (reference sequence). V lost 4 bases to trimming and J lost 0 bases, with 10 bases between them. In DNA, the CDR3 is TGCAGTGCTAACCGGGACGGTAGCAATCAGCCCCAGCATTTT. Its protein product is CSANRDGSNQPQHF.

The rearrangement uses TRBV6-5 and TRBJ1-6, with D possibly TRBD1 on 6 matching bases. The V end was cut by 4 bases, the J end by 10 bases, with 17 bases between. CDR1 is MNHEY and CDR2 is SVGAGI in the germline V gene. This CDR3 comprises 15 residues. DNA of the CDR3: TGTGCCAGCAGTTCCACGGAGGGGGGGAGATCACCCCTCCACTTT. Protein sequence: CASSSTEGGRSPLHF.

V usage is TRBV28 and J usage is TRBJ1-5; 8 nucleotides agree with TRBD1. This CDR3 comprises 13 residues. Germline CDR1 is MDHEN and CDR2 is SYDVKM. V dropped 7 bases and J dropped 4; count of bases not matched to a gene: 3. The CDR3 loop reads CASIRGQNQPQHF. The CDR3 DNA sequence: TGTGCCAGCATCAGGGGGCAGAATCAGCCCCAGCATTTT.

V is TRBV20-1 and J is TRBJ1-1; unclear D gene. The CDR3 length is 12 residues. Trimming took 6 bases from V and 1 from J, leaving 9 bases between them. Germline CDR1 is DFQATT and CDR2 is SNEGSKA (reference sequence). This chain's CDR3 is CSASRRNTEAFF. Here the CDR3 DNA reads TGCAGTGCCTCCCGGCGGAACACTGAAGCTTTCTTT.

The chain links TRBV19 to TRBJ2-7, with TRBD2 identical over 8 bases. The CDR3 loop spans 16 amino acids. From germline, CDR1 is LNHDA and CDR2 SQIVND (reference sequence). The V and J ends lost 7 bases and 6 bases, in that order; junction bases with no gene match: 17. CDR3 sequence (DNA): TGTGCCAGTACTCTCCCCTCAGCGGGGGCGAGGGTCGAGCAGTACGTC. It yields the protein CASTLPSAGARVEQYV.

The rearrangement joins TRBV4-3 to TRBJ2-5; maybe TRBD1 (6 bases). The ends were cut back, 3 bases at V and 2 bases at J, with 7 bases in the middle. There are 13 residues in the CDR3. Germline CDR1 is LGHNA and CDR2 is YSLEER. DNA of the CDR3: TGCGCCAGCAGCCACACAGGGCAAGAGACCCAGTACTTC. It yields the protein CASSHTGQETQYF.

This chain uses TRBV5-4 with TRBJ2-5, with D possibly matching TRBD2 (6 bases). The CDR3 spans 15 residues. Germline V gene lookup returns CDR1 SGHNT and CDR2 YYREEE (reference sequence). The ends were cut back, 7 bases at V and 4 bases at J, with 20 bases in the middle. In DNA, the CDR3 is TGTGCCAGCCGGACTTGGGGGGTCGCGGGAGAGACCCAGTACTTC. This sequence encodes CASRTWGVAGETQYF.

The chain employs TRBV5-1 and TRBJ2-4; 11 bases agree with TRBD2. V lost 4 bases, J lost 6 bases, and 12 bases stayed unmatched. The CDR3 is 17 residues long. Germline values: CDR1 SGHRS, CDR2 YFSETQ. The CDR3 coding sequence is TGCGCCAGCAGCCTACCGACCCTAGCGGGGGGAGTAAACATTCAGTACTTC. Translated: CASSLPTLAGGVNIQYF.

The chain employs TRBV6-5 and TRBJ2-5; 12 nucleotides align to TRBD1. CDR3 length: 14 residues. Trimming cost V 5 bases and J 4 bases; bases outside gene matches: 2. Germline values: CDR1 MNHEY, CDR2 SVGAGI. CDR3 nucleotide sequence: TGTGCCAGCAGTGGGGACAGGGGGCGAGAGACCCAGTACTTC. Protein product: CASSGDRGRETQYF.

The rearrangement joins TRBV29-1 to TRBJ2-5, with D unclear. CDR3 size: 12 residues. Germline lookup yields CDR1 SQVTM and CDR2 ANQGSEA. With 7 bases removed from V and 4 bases from J, the gap between germline ends came to 13 bases. The CDR3 spells CSGAYRPETQYF. CDR3 DNA: TGCAGCGGCGCATATCGACCAGAGACCCAGTACTTC.

J is TRBJ2-7 and V is TRBV28; D ambiguous. The CDR3 consists of 10 residues. The germline V gene encodes CDR1 MDHEN and CDR2 SYDVKM. The germline V and J ends were trimmed by 8 bases and 6 bases, with 8 bases remaining between them. Here the CDR3 DNA reads TGTGCCAGCGGTACACTCGAGCAGTACTTC. It specifies CASGTLEQYF. The full variable domain, with the rest looked up from reference TRBV28 and TRBJ2-7, is DVKVTQSSRYLVKRTGEKVFLECVQDMDHENMFWYRQDPGLGLRLIYFSYDVKMKEKGDIPEGYSVSREKKERFSLILESASTNQTSMYLCASGTLEQYFGPGTRLTVT.

The chain has TRBV7-6 and TRBJ1-4, with 8 bases identical to TRBD1. From germline, CDR1 is SGHVS and CDR2 FNYEAQ. V shed 5 bases and J 8 bases; nucleotides not matched to a gene: 7. This CDR3 has 14 amino acids. The CDR3 protein is CASSPGQGREKLFF. DNA of the CDR3: TGTGCCAGCAGCCCCGGACAGGGACGGGAAAAACTGTTTTTT.

This clonotype has only one observation. The chain couples TRBV30 to TRBJ2-3; TRBD2 aligns across 14 bases. The CDR3 is 18 amino acids. V was clipped by 2 bases and J by 2 bases; unmatched bases: 9. The germline V gene encodes CDR1 GTSNPN and CDR2 SVGIG (reference sequence). The CDR3 nucleotides are TGTGCCTGGAGTCCCGGGACTAGCGGGGGCCGGCCCACAGATACGCAGTATTTT. Its protein product is CAWSPGTSGGRPTDTQYF.